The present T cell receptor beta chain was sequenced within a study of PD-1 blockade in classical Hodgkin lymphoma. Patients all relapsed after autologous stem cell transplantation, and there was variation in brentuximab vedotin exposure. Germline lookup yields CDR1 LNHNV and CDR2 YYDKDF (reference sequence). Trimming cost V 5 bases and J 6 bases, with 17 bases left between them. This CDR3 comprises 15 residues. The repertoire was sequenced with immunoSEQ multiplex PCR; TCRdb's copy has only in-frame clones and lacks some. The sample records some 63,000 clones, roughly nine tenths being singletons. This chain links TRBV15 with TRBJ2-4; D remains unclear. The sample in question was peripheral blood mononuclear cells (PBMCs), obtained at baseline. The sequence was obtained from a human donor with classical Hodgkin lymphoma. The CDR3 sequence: CATSVSGQVPNIQYF. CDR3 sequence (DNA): TGTGCCACCAGCGTATCCGGGCAGGTTCCAAACATTCAGTACTTC.